The next 32 T cell receptor beta chains were all read from a single sample in a study of T cell responses to AZD1222 COVID-19 vaccine. Libraries were prepared by immunoSEQ multiplex PCR; TCRdb keeps only in-frame clonotypes and omits some of them. In the table there are 140,000 to 150,000 clones, 85% to 95% of which are singletons. This sample comprised peripheral blood, obtained after recovery from COVID-19. The receptors shown here come from an adult who had recovered from COVID-19.

This rearrangement joins TRBV5-4 to TRBJ2-3, with a weak D call TRBD2 (6 bases). CDR3 length equals 15 residues. V was shortened by 4 bases and J by 1 base, with 13 bases between the two germline ends. Germline V gene lookup returns CDR1 SGHNT and CDR2 YYREEE (reference sequence). The CDR3 is CASSLGGGGTDTQYF. DNA for the CDR3: TGTGCCAGCAGCCTCGGCGGAGGGGGCACAGATACGCAGTATTTT.

The chain links TRBV28 to TRBJ1-5; D is uncertain. This CDR3 contains 15 residues. The germline V gene has CDR1 MDHEN and CDR2 SYDVKM. Trimming left V 7 bases short and J 4 bases short, with 17 bases between. In DNA form, the CDR3 reads TGTGCCAGCAACGGTAGAATAGGGCCGAATCAGCCCCAGCATTTT. Amino acids: CASNGRIGPNQPQHF.

The V and J genes are TRBV27 and TRBJ2-7; TRBD2 matches at 11 bases. Germline V lookup: CDR1 MNHEY, CDR2 SMNVEV (reference sequence). V lost 6 bases to trimming and J lost 1 base; unmatched junction nucleotides: 2. CDR3 size: 14 residues. The CDR3 here is CASRVAGGSYEQYF. In DNA, the CDR3 is TGTGCCAGCAGGGTAGCGGGAGGGTCCTACGAGCAGTACTTC.

The sample holds one count of this clone. The chain couples TRBV10-3 to TRBJ1-5, with TRBD1 as a possible D gene (5 bases). V shed 6 bases and J shed 7 bases, with 13 bases lying between them. The CDR3 consists of 13 residues. Germline CDR1 reads ENHRY; CDR2 reads SYGVKD. CDR3 amino acids: CAIRGFWGQPQHF. Here the CDR3 DNA reads TGTGCCATCAGGGGGTTTTGGGGGCAGCCCCAGCATTTT.

V usage is TRBV19 and J usage is TRBJ2-1; possible D gene TRBD1, 5 bases. The V end lost 5 bases, the J end lost 4 bases, and 15 bases lay between the germline ends. This CDR3 comprises 15 residues. CDR1 and CDR2 (germline): LNHDA, SQIVND (reference sequence). CDR3 residues: CASSPRGTSYNEQFF. The CDR3 coding sequence is TGTGCCAGTAGTCCAAGGGGCACTTCTTACAATGAGCAGTTCTTC.

The chain's CDR3 is CASSQRRGGLAGGETQYF. CDR3 nucleotide sequence: TGTGCCAGCAGCCAACGGCGGGGTGGACTAGCGGGAGGTGAGACCCAGTACTTC. This chain connects TRBV14 to TRBJ2-5, with TRBD2 matching 14 bases. Per germline, CDR1 SGHDN and CDR2 FVKESK. This CDR3 contains 18 residues. Trimming removed 2 bases from V and 5 bases from J; junction bases left unmatched: 10.

The chain joins TRBV3-1 (or the pseudogene TRBV3-2) to TRBJ2-5; the D is unclear. Germline assignment: CDR1 LGHDT and CDR2 YNNKEL (reference sequence). Trimming shortened V by 0 bases and J by 4 bases, and 6 bases separated the two germline ends. This CDR3 spans 13 amino acids. CDR3 loop: CASSQETRETQYF. In DNA, the CDR3 is TGTGCCAGCAGCCAAGAAACACGAGAGACCCAGTACTTC.

The rearrangement links TRBV15 to TRBJ2-3, with 9 nucleotides matching TRBD2. This CDR3 comprises 14 residues. V was clipped by 5 bases and J by 2 bases; unmatched bases: 2. Looked up from germline, CDR1 is LNHNV and CDR2 is YYDKDF (reference sequence). In DNA form, the CDR3 reads TGTGCCACCAGCGGCGGGAGGGCCACAGATACGCAGTATTTT. It yields the protein CATSGGRATDTQYF.

The chain uses TRBV6-1 and TRBJ1-1, with D hard to call. Trimming removed 3 bases at V and 6 bases at J, with 8 bases between. The CDR3 sequence is 12 residues long. CDR1 is MNHNS and CDR2 is SASEGT in the germline V gene. The DNA for the CDR3 is TGTGCCAGCAGTGATAAGAGTCCTGAAGCTTTCTTT. Translating gives CASSDKSPEAFF.

The chain recombines TRBV7-3 with TRBJ2-5, with TRBD1 matching over 7 bases. J gave up 7 bases and V 1 base, and 6 bases lay outside the gene matches. The CDR3 is 14 amino acids. Germline V gene lookup returns CDR1 SGHTA and CDR2 FQGTGA. CDR3 coding DNA: TGTGCCAGCAGCTTAAACCAGGGGGTAGGGACCCAGTACTTC. Its translation is CASSLNQGVGTQYF.

The chain recombines TRBV3-1 (or the pseudogene TRBV3-2) with TRBJ1-6; D remains unclear. Trimming removed 1 base from V and 5 bases from J, with 6 bases in between. The CDR3 is 14 amino acids. Germline CDR1 LGHDT, CDR2 YNNKEL (reference sequence). The CDR3 region is CASSQVDDNSPLHF. DNA for the CDR3: TGTGCCAGCAGCCAAGTAGATGATAATTCACCCCTCCACTTT.

The chain joins TRBV7-8 to TRBJ1-1; no definite D call. Between the trimmed V and J ends, which lost 1 base and 6 bases, there was a span of 6 bases. This CDR3 is built from 12 residues. Germline CDR1 and CDR2: SGHVS and FQNEAQ. CDR3 residues: CASSLVFPEAFF. CDR3 DNA sequence: TGTGCCAGCAGCTTAGTTTTCCCTGAAGCTTTCTTT.

This clone was found once. CDR3 region: CASSEPGYGYTF. The CDR3 DNA reads as TGTGCCAGTAGTGAACCAGGGTACGGCTACACCTTC. This chain uses TRBV19 with TRBJ1-2, with a tentative D call TRBD1 (5 bases). Germline V lookup: CDR1 LNHDA, CDR2 SQIVND (reference sequence). Between the trimmed V and J ends, which lost 5 bases and 8 bases, there was a span of 12 bases. This CDR3 has 12 residues.

This clone has just one count. The chain employs TRBV5-8 and TRBJ2-7; 7 bases agree with TRBD1. The CDR3 runs to 14 residues. CDR1 is SGHTS and CDR2 is YDEGEE in the germline V gene. Unmatched junction bases numbered 3, after V lost 2 bases and J lost 1 base. CDR3 DNA: TGTGCCAGCAGCTTAAGACAGGGATCCTACGAGCAGTACTTC. Its translation: CASSLRQGSYEQYF.

This rearrangement joins TRBV27 to TRBJ2-1; the match to TRBD2 covers 9 bases. CDR3 length: 15 amino acids. The V gene's germline CDR1 is MNHEY and CDR2 SMNVEV (reference sequence). Trimming at V came to 5 bases and at J to 6 bases, leaving 8 bases not matched to a gene. The CDR3 nucleotides read TGTGCCAGCAGTCAGATAGCGGGAGTTTTCAATGAGCAGTTCTTC. Translated, it gives CASSQIAGVFNEQFF.

The chain couples TRBV21-1 to TRBJ2-3; the DNA was not compared with TRBD2, the D call given in the table. TRBV21-1 is listed as a pseudogene. This CDR3 is 15 amino acids long. CDR3 coding DNA: TGTGCCAGCAGCAAAGGGACTAGCACCGCAGATACGCAGTATTTT. Amino acid sequence: CASSKGTSTADTQYF.

Turning to this clone: The same CDR3 arises from other DNA sequences in this sample as well. In nucleotides, the CDR3 is TGTGCCAGCAGTCTCAAGGGGCAGCCCCAGCATTTT. This encodes CASSLKGQPQHF. V is TRBV28 and J is TRBJ1-5; D might be TRBD1 (5 bases). This CDR3 region has 12 residues. Germline CDR1 reads MDHEN; CDR2 reads SYDVKM. The V and J ends lost 5 bases and 7 bases respectively, with 9 bases between them.

This clone was seen a single time. The chain uses TRBV5-5 and TRBJ2-5; 9 bases map to TRBD1. In germline, CDR1 is SGHKS, CDR2 YYEKEE (reference sequence). CDR3 length: 16 residues. V shed 4 bases, J shed 2 bases, and the junction held 9 bases outside the gene matches. CDR3 protein: CASSRLQGARQETQYF. The CDR3 bases are TGTGCCAGCAGCCGTTTACAGGGGGCGAGACAAGAGACCCAGTACTTC.

This clone was recorded only once. The chain couples TRBV6-6 to TRBJ1-4, with 10 bases aligning to TRBD1. Germline V gene sequence: CDR1 MNHNY, CDR2 SVGAGI (reference sequence). This CDR3 region has 14 residues. Trimming took 6 bases from V and 7 from J; bases not matched to a gene: 5. This CDR3 reads CASSLGTGAEKLFF. The CDR3 DNA follows: TGTGCCAGCAGCCTAGGGACAGGGGCTGAAAAACTGTTTTTT.

The rearrangement joins TRBV18 to TRBJ2-3; the D is unclear. Looked up from germline, CDR1 is KGHSH and CDR2 is LQKENI. V lost 0 bases to trimming and J lost 3 bases, with 10 bases between them. The length of the CDR3 is 15 residues. This CDR3 is CASSPPVRITDTQYF. DNA for the CDR3: TGTGCCAGCTCACCACCGGTTAGGATAACAGATACGCAGTATTTT. Using reference TRBV18 and TRBJ2-3 for the parts outside the CDR3, the full variable domain is NAGVMQNPRHLVRRRGQEARLRCSPMKGHSHVYWYRQLPEEGLKFMVYLQKENIIDESGMPKERFSAEFPKEGPSILRIQQVVRGDSAAYFCASSPPVRITDTQYFGPGTRLTVL.

The chain joins TRBV28 to TRBJ2-7; D is undetermined. V was clipped by 2 bases and J by 2 bases, with 16 bases between them. Germline CDR1 reads MDHEN; CDR2 reads SYDVKM. CDR3 size: 16 residues. In DNA, the CDR3 is TGTGCCAGCAGTTTAAAAAGAGGAGCTAATACCTACGAGCAGTACTTC. Amino acids: CASSLKRGANTYEQYF.

The chain carries TRBV6-5 and TRBJ2-2, with 9 positions matching TRBD1. In germline, CDR1 is MNHEY, CDR2 SVGAGI. V shed 6 bases, J shed 5 bases, and the junction held 7 bases outside the gene matches. The CDR3 has 15 residues. The CDR3 DNA reads TGTGCCAGCAGACAGACAGGGGGAATAACCGGGGAGCTGTTTTTT. Residues: CASRQTGGITGELFF.

The chain couples TRBV6-1 to TRBJ1-2; unclear D gene. Germline-derived CDR1 and CDR2 are MNHNS and SASEGT. V gave up 1 base and J gave up 4 bases, with 10 bases separating them. This CDR3 has 14 amino acids. CDR3 region: CASSEGSLPYGYTF. The CDR3 DNA sequence: TGTGCCAGCAGTGAAGGGTCGCTGCCCTATGGCTACACCTTC.

The chain couples TRBV4-1 to TRBJ2-1; TRBD2 matches at 9 bases. CDR3 length equals 16 residues. Germline CDR1 is MGHRA and CDR2 is YSYEKL. The junction had 6 bases not matched to a gene; V was cut back by 2 bases and J by 4 bases. This CDR3 is CASSQRPAGGYNEQFF. The DNA for the CDR3 is TGCGCCAGCAGCCAAAGGCCAGCGGGAGGTTACAATGAGCAGTTCTTC.

The chain recombines TRBV18 with TRBJ1-3; D possibly corresponds to TRBD1 (5 bases). V lost 3 bases and J 0 bases, leaving 15 bases between the germline ends. The CDR3 has 17 residues. The V gene's germline CDR1 is KGHSH and CDR2 LQKENI. In DNA form, the CDR3 reads TGTGCCAGCTCACCCGCCGGGATAGGGGTCTCTGGAAACACCATATATTTT. Protein sequence: CASSPAGIGVSGNTIYF.

This clone was recorded only once. The chain links TRBV28 to TRBJ1-5; D may be TRBD1 (6 bases). CDR3 length equals 16 residues. V dropped 4 bases and J dropped 7 bases, with 20 bases sitting between them. CDR1 MDHEN and CDR2 SYDVKM come from the germline V gene. The CDR3 nucleotides read TGTGCCAGCAGTTCCCCAATCAAACAGGGTCAGCAGCCCCAGCATTTT. It specifies CASSSPIKQGQQPQHF.

V is TRBV30 and J is TRBJ1-5; maybe TRBD1 (5 bases). The ends were cut back, 7 bases at V and 1 base at J, with 11 bases in the middle. The CDR3 length is 13 residues. The germline V gene has CDR1 GTSNPN and CDR2 SVGIG (reference sequence). The CDR3 DNA sequence: TGTGCCTATCTTGGGGGAAGCAATCAGCCCCAGCATTTT. Translated, it gives CAYLGGSNQPQHF.

The chain has TRBV5-1 and TRBJ2-7; TRBD1 aligns across 9 bases. CDR3 length: 15 amino acids. Germline V gene lookup returns CDR1 SGHRS and CDR2 YFSETQ. The V and J ends lost 0 bases and 1 base, in that order; junction bases with no gene match: 2. CDR3 DNA sequence: TGCGCCAGCAGCTTGGAAGGACAGGGGTCCTACGAGCAGTACTTC. Its protein is CASSLEGQGSYEQYF.

V is TRBV7-2 and J is TRBJ2-7; D is unclear. Trimming cost V 1 base and J 2 bases, with 15 bases left between them. The V gene's germline CDR1 is SGHTA and CDR2 FQGNSA. The CDR3 covers 16 residues. DNA for the CDR3: TGTGCCAGCAGCTTAGTGGGTGGGCTAAACCCCTACGAGCAGTACTTC. It codes for CASSLVGGLNPYEQYF.

The gene calls are TRBV27 and TRBJ2-5; 8 nucleotides agree with TRBD1. Germline CDR1 is MNHEY and CDR2 is SMNVEV (reference sequence). The V and J ends lost 6 bases and 2 bases, in that order; junction bases with no gene match: 14. CDR3 length: 17 residues. The CDR3 protein is CASRLTGDLLLQETQYF. The CDR3 DNA sequence: TGTGCCAGCAGGCTGACAGGGGACCTACTCCTGCAAGAGACCCAGTACTTC.

Regarding this clone: The sample holds other DNA sequences that translate to the same CDR3. The DNA for the CDR3 is TGCAGTGCTAGACTTGGATACGAGCAGTACTTC. This encodes CSARLGYEQYF. The rearrangement links TRBV20-1 to TRBJ2-7; D gene unclear. CDR1 DFQATT and CDR2 SNEGSKA come from the germline V gene (reference sequence). The CDR3 loop spans 11 amino acids. The V gene lost 2 bases and the J gene lost 4 bases, with 6 bases spanning the gap.

This clone was detected once. The chain employs TRBV7-9 and TRBJ2-5; D is unresolved. Germline loops: CDR1 SEHNR, CDR2 FQNEAQ (reference sequence). The CDR3 consists of 14 residues. Trimming took 6 bases from V and 1 from J, leaving 12 bases between them. CDR3 region: CASSEDGRQETQYF. CDR3 bases: TGTGCCAGCAGTGAGGACGGACGCCAAGAGACCCAGTACTTC. Variable domain in full (rest from reference TRBV7-9 and TRBJ2-5): DTGVSQNPRHKITKRGQNVTFRCDPISEHNRLYWYRQTLGQGPEFLTYFQNEAQLEKSRLLSDRFSAERPKGSFSTLEIQRTEQGDSAMYLCASSEDGRQETQYFGPGTRLLVL.